This T cell receptor beta chain stems from a study of radiation and T cells in renal cell carcinoma. Points from the study as a whole: Pretreatment tumor biopsies were lacking, so baseline clonotypes are unknown.

Time point of the sample: blood 4 weeks post-SBRT, at nephrectomy. Treatment given: 15 Gy SBRT to primary tumor, nephrectomy 4 weeks later. Blood was sampled at baseline, 2 weeks and 4 weeks after SBRT. This table comes from immunoSEQ multiplex PCR, and its TCRdb copy is limited to in-frame clones, with some not included. The repertoire holds 150,000 to 200,000 clones, with around 89% as singletons. Points on this clone: The antigen is unknown.

Trimming shortened V by 7 bases and J by 4 bases, and 19 bases separated the two germline ends. The CDR3 is 15 amino acids. Germline lookup yields CDR1 LNHNV and CDR2 YYDKDF (reference sequence). This specimen was blood, taken from a patient whose treatment included radiotherapy and nephrectomy. The V gene is TRBV15, the J gene TRBJ1-2, with a possible D match to TRBD1 (5 bases). This sequence was found in a woman in her forties or fifties with renal cell carcinoma. Here the CDR3 DNA reads TGTGCCACCAAGGAGGGTCGAGACAGTCTCTATGGCTACACCTTC. Protein product: CATKEGRDSLYGYTF.